The next 19 T cell receptor beta chains were all read from a single sample in a study of cytomegalovirus exposure and HLA in healthy donors. Assay: immunoSEQ multiplex PCR; the TCRdb copy retains only in-frame clones and omits some. The sample includes roughly 130,000 clones, 85% to 90% of them seen just once. Sequenced material: PBMCs. The source is a woman under 30 in good health and CMV-seropositive.

The rearrangement uses TRBV11-2 and TRBJ2-1, with 7 bases identical to TRBD1. This CDR3 region has 15 residues. With V trimmed by 3 bases and J by 6 bases, 8 bases remained unmatched. Germline V gene sequence: CDR1 SGHAT, CDR2 FQNNGV. CDR3 bases: TGTGCCAGCAGCTTGTACAGGGGTTTGGGCAATGAGCAGTTCTTC. It yields the protein CASSLYRGLGNEQFF.

The chain is built from TRBV5-1 and TRBJ1-1; weak D call: TRBD1 (5 bases). V gave up 2 bases and J gave up 1 base, with 9 bases separating them. This CDR3 has 14 residues. The V gene's germline CDR1 is SGHRS and CDR2 YFSETQ. The CDR3 reads CASSLLDKNTEAFF. In nucleotides, the CDR3 is TGCGCCAGCAGCTTACTGGACAAGAACACTGAAGCTTTCTTT.

This rearrangement joins TRBV11-2 to TRBJ2-7, with a weak D call TRBD2 (5 bases). Germline V gives CDR1 SGHAT, CDR2 FQNNGV. The CDR3 length is 15 residues. With 5 bases removed from V and 3 bases from J, the gap between germline ends came to 17 bases. Written as DNA, the CDR3 is TGTGCCAGCAGCGCCATATGGAGCGGATTCTACGAGCAGTACTTC. It encodes CASSAIWSGFYEQYF.

The CDR3 loop reads CASSWARTYNEQFF. The CDR3 DNA follows: TGTGCCAGCAGCTGGGCCCGAACTTACAATGAGCAGTTCTTC. The chain carries TRBV7-9 and TRBJ2-1, with unresolved D. Between the trimmed V and J ends, which lost 4 bases and 4 bases, there was a span of 11 bases. CDR3 length equals 14 residues. Looked up from germline, CDR1 is SEHNR and CDR2 is FQNEAQ (reference sequence).

The V and J genes are TRBV7-8 and TRBJ2-7, with 7 bases aligning to TRBD1. The ends lost 4 bases at V and 3 bases at J; junction bases unmatched: 6. Per germline, CDR1 SGHVS and CDR2 FQNEAQ. The CDR3 extends over 14 amino acids. CDR3: CASSWGQRYYEQYF. CDR3 in DNA: TGTGCCAGCAGCTGGGGACAGCGTTACTACGAGCAGTACTTC.

This clone has only one observation. The V call is TRBV19, the J call TRBJ2-3, with D tentatively TRBD1 (8 bases). CDR1 is LNHDA, CDR2 SQIVND, per germline (reference sequence). V was shortened by 8 bases and J by 4 bases, with 19 bases between the two germline ends. This CDR3 comprises 15 residues. DNA for the CDR3: TGTGCCAGTTCAACTCGGACAGGGAGGGCAGATACGCAGTATTTT. This gives the protein CASSTRTGRADTQYF.

The chain uses TRBV4-1 and TRBJ1-1, with D hard to call. There are 15 residues in the CDR3. V lost 3 bases, J lost 0 bases, and 11 bases lay in between. Germline lookup yields CDR1 MGHRA and CDR2 YSYEKL. The CDR3 is CASSQATTVNTEAFF. In DNA, the CDR3 is TGCGCCAGCAGCCAGGCGACAACCGTGAACACTGAAGCTTTCTTT.

CDR3 loop: CASRQPWGGSSYSNQPQHF. In nucleotides, the CDR3 is TGTGCCAGCAGGCAACCTTGGGGGGGATCCTCCTATAGCAATCAGCCCCAGCATTTT. The chain links TRBV28 to TRBJ1-5, with D perhaps matching TRBD1 (5 bases). CDR3 length: 19 amino acids. V gave up 6 bases and J gave up 0 bases, with 24 bases separating them. Germline V lookup: CDR1 MDHEN, CDR2 SYDVKM.

In its sample, this clone was seen once. The genes are TRBV4-3 and TRBJ2-1; the match to TRBD2 covers 7 bases. CDR1 and CDR2 from the germline V gene are LGHNA and YSLEER. J gave up 6 bases and V 5 bases, and 7 bases lay outside the gene matches. The CDR3 is 14 residues long. CDR3 region: CASSSAGRRNEQFF. The CDR3 coding sequence is TGCGCCAGCAGCTCAGCGGGACGCCGCAATGAGCAGTTCTTC.

V is TRBV6-4 and J is TRBJ1-2, with TRBD1 matching over 7 bases. The V and J ends lost 7 bases and 8 bases, in that order; junction bases with no gene match: 13. CDR3 length: 14 residues. Per the germline V gene, CDR1 is MRHNA and CDR2 is SNTAGT. Here the CDR3 reads CASTPSYGTDGYTF. CDR3 coding DNA: TGTGCCAGCACCCCCTCCTATGGGACAGACGGCTACACCTTC.

The chain carries TRBV19 and TRBJ1-5, with 9 bases identical to TRBD1. The length of the CDR3 is 15 residues. V shed 7 bases and J 5 bases; nucleotides not matched to a gene: 9. Germline V gene data show CDR1 as LNHDA and CDR2 as SQIVND (reference sequence). The CDR3 bases are TGTGCCAGTACCAAGGGGACAGGGTCTGATCAGCCCCAGCATTTT. Residues: CASTKGTGSDQPQHF.

The gene calls are TRBV28 and TRBJ1-5; 7 nucleotides agree with TRBD1. This CDR3 has 16 residues. Germline CDR1 reads MDHEN; CDR2 reads SYDVKM. Unmatched junction bases numbered 6, after V lost 2 bases and J lost 2 bases. The CDR3 loop is CASSLRFTGGNQPQHF. The CDR3 DNA reads as TGTGCCAGCAGTTTAAGGTTTACAGGGGGCAATCAGCCCCAGCATTTT.

At least ten counts were recorded for this clone. This chain connects TRBV27 to TRBJ2-3; a weak D match, TRBD1 (6 bases). The V end lost 3 bases, the J end lost 5 bases, and 9 bases lay between the germline ends. Germline CDR1 and CDR2: MNHEY and SMNVEV (reference sequence). This CDR3 has 13 amino acids. This CDR3 is CASSFSGEDTQYF. The CDR3 region has the DNA TGTGCCAGCAGTTTCTCAGGGGAAGATACGCAGTATTTT.

V usage is TRBV10-1 and J usage is TRBJ2-1; 10 positions agree with TRBD1. Germline CDR1 and CDR2: WNHNN and SYGVQD (reference sequence). The CDR3 contains 15 residues. Trimming at V came to 5 bases and at J to 2 bases, leaving 3 bases not matched to a gene. The CDR3 here is CASSTDRGTYNEQFF. CDR3 sequence (DNA): TGCGCCAGCAGTACGGACAGGGGGACCTACAATGAGCAGTTCTTC.

The genes are TRBV9 and TRBJ2-5, with TRBD2 matching over 9 bases. Germline V lookup: CDR1 SGDLS, CDR2 YYNGEE. CDR3 length: 15 residues. The V segment lost 1 base and the J segment 4 bases; nucleotides outside the gene matches: 5. The CDR3 DNA follows: TGTGCCAGCAGCGTATCTAGCGGGGATCGAGAGACCCAGTACTTC. It specifies CASSVSSGDRETQYF.

The rearrangement uses TRBV11-2 and TRBJ1-1; TRBD1 matches at 8 bases. This CDR3 is built from 18 residues. Germline V CDR1 and CDR2: SGHAT, FQNNGV. Trimming at V came to 0 bases and at J to 4 bases, leaving 13 bases not matched to a gene. The CDR3 coding sequence is TGTGCCAGCAGCTTAGATTCCGCTTCTTCAGGGGGCGGCACTGAAGCTTTCTTT. It is translated as CASSLDSASSGGGTEAFF.

V and J are TRBV28 and TRBJ1-1; 7 bases agree with TRBD1. This CDR3 has 14 residues. J gave up 1 base and V 6 bases, and 5 bases lay outside the gene matches. Germline values: CDR1 MDHEN, CDR2 SYDVKM. The CDR3 spells CASRPPGGNTEAFF. The CDR3 nucleotides read TGTGCCAGCAGGCCCCCAGGGGGGAACACTGAAGCTTTCTTT.

This sequence joins TRBV5-6 and TRBJ2-5; no clear D gene. V was shortened by 1 base and J by 5 bases, with 9 bases between the two germline ends. This CDR3 contains 13 residues. Germline CDR1 SGHDT, CDR2 YYEEEE. Here the CDR3 reads CASSLISSETQYF. The CDR3 nucleotides read TGTGCCAGCAGCTTGATTAGTAGCGAGACCCAGTACTTC. Together with reference TRBV5-6 and TRBJ2-5, the CDR3 gives the full variable domain: DAGVTQSPTHLIKTRGQQVTLRCSPKSGHDTVSWYQQALGQGPQFIFQYYEEEERQRGNFPDRFSGHQFPNYSSELNVNALLLGDSALYLCASSLISSETQYFGPGTRLLVL.

The chain uses TRBV6-5 and TRBJ2-7; the D gene is possibly TRBD1 (7 bases). The CDR3 totals 15 residues. Germline lookup yields CDR1 MNHEY and CDR2 SVGAGI. Trimming removed 0 bases at V and 3 bases at J, with 12 bases between. This CDR3 reads CASSYSFQGGYEQYF. The CDR3 DNA follows: TGTGCCAGCAGTTACTCTTTCCAGGGGGGCTACGAGCAGTACTTC.